This T cell receptor (beta chain) was captured in a study of Graves' ophthalmopathy and Graves' hyperthyroidism. This clonotype was seen many times. Antigen specificity is unknown. V lost 6 bases and J lost 1, with 16 bases in between. This CDR3 region has 17 residues. Germline loops: CDR1 LNHDA, CDR2 SQIVND (reference sequence). Study results and caveats: In predicting ophthalmopathy progression, the model reached over 70% sensitivity and 72% to 85% specificity. Blood also harbored most expanded thyroid clonotypes above 0.001 frequency. Cross-validated, the 13-signature model showed 87.88%/81.08% sensitivity/specificity, and 80%/75% in the test set.

The authors amplified TCR beta CDR3 regions, and they did so from RNA transcripts for repertoire sequencing. In the first round, RT-PCR was carried out with HTBI primers, and a multiplex PCR formed the second round. TCRdb redid the calling of the multiplex PCR reads with MiXCR, one entry per CDR3 protein. Among over a million distinct CDR3 sequences listed, less than 45% were seen once. Thyroid ultrasound, orbital computed tomography, TRAb, serum thyroxine and clinical symptoms formed the basis of diagnosis. The specimen was peripheral blood or thyroid tissue (not recorded which). The J gene is TRBJ2-6, the V gene TRBV19; D is perhaps TRBD1 or TRBD2 (5 bases each). This TCR was recovered from an adult man with Graves' hyperthyroidism. The CDR3 reads CASREGTLKSGANVLTF. The CDR3 bases are TGTGCCAGTAGAGAAGGGACCCTCAAGTCTGGGGCCAACGTCCTGACTTTC.